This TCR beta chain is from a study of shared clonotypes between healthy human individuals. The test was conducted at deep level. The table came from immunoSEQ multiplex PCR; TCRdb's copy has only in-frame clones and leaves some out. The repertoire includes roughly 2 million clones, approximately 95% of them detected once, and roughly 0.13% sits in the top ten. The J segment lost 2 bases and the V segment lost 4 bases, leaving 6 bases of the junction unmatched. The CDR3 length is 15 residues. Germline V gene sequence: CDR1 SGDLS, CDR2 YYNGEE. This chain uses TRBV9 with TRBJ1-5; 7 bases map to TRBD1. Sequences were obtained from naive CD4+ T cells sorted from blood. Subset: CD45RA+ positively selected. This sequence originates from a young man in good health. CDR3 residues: CASSPTGDGNQPQHF. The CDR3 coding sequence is TGTGCCAGCAGCCCCACAGGGGATGGCAATCAGCCCCAGCATTTT.